This TCR beta chain derives from a study of T cells in Graves' hyperthyroidism and ophthalmopathy. Study-level points and caveats: Ophthalmopathy was model-predicted a median roughly 6.2 months pre-onset.

The investigators amplified TCR beta CDR3 regions from RNA transcripts. The HTBI primer set was used in a first-round RT-PCR of the TCR CDR3. TCRdb processed the multiplex PCR reads anew with MiXCR; each CDR3 protein has one entry. The table lists about 680,000 distinct CDR3 sequences, about 35% of them singletons. Stable Graves' hyperthyroidism denoted no ophthalmopathy progression over 18 months. Patients having uncontrolled infection, another autoimmune disease, pregnancy or lactation were not included. Extraction of PBMCs used 7.5 to 10 ml of fresh peripheral blood. This clonotype showed up many times. The antigen remains unidentified. CDR1 DFQATT and CDR2 SNEGSKA come from the germline V gene (reference sequence). Trimming removed 0 bases at V and 4 bases at J, with 9 bases between. The CDR3 is 13 amino acids.

The V and J genes are TRBV20-1 and TRBJ2-5, with D hard to call. The sequence was obtained from a woman in her thirties or forties with Graves' hyperthyroidism. Material: blood. The CDR3 coding sequence is TGCAGTGCTAGAGATCCCCGCCGAGAGACCCAGTACTTC. Translating it yields CSARDPRRETQYF.